This TCR beta chain was sequenced in a study of beta chain features in type 1 diabetes. Expressed TCRB transcripts were sequenced after all isolated RNA was converted to cDNA. The protocol was immunoSEQ multiplex PCR, while the TCRdb copy is restricted to in-frame clones and leaves out a portion. The sample holds around 110,000 clones, 16% seen once. General study points: Moderate yet significant TCRB CDR3 shortening was seen in Type 1 diabetes patients in all four CD4+ subsets.

Comment on this clone: Its antigen remains unknown.

V was cut by 2 bases and J by 5 bases, with 7 bases left in between. Germline assignment: CDR1 MNHNS and CDR2 SASEGT. The CDR3 has 12 residues. The source of this sequence is a man aged 25 to 40 with type 1 diabetes. The sequenced sample was central memory CD4+ T cells from blood. This chain uses TRBV6-1 with TRBJ2-7; D remains unclear. For the CDR3, the DNA is TGTGCCAGCAGTGAACACAGTAACGAGCAGTACTTC. Translation gives CASSEHSNEQYF.